This T cell receptor (beta chain) was recorded in a study of cytomegalovirus exposure and HLA in healthy donors. Study-wide findings and caveats: Indistinguishability led to the exclusion of some V segments, TRBV6-2 and TRBV6-3 included.

Germline V lookup: CDR1 SGHTA, CDR2 FQGNSA. The CDR3 runs 14 residues. With 1 base removed from V and 5 bases from J, the gap between germline ends came to 11 bases. As for this clone: Its antigen is currently unknown.

In the PCR, 60 Vbeta and 13 Jbeta primers were used. Sequenced by immunoSEQ multiplex PCR; TCRdb stores in-frame clones only, minus some. The sample has 150,000 to 200,000 clones, roughly 80% seen once. Sequencing was carried out using PBMCs. The V and J genes are TRBV7-2 and TRBJ2-5; D is ambiguous. The source of this sequence is a male donor in good health and CMV-seronegative. The CDR3 DNA reads as TGTGCCAGCAGCTTAGGGCTGACTGGGGAGACCCAGTACTTC. Its translation is CASSLGLTGETQYF.